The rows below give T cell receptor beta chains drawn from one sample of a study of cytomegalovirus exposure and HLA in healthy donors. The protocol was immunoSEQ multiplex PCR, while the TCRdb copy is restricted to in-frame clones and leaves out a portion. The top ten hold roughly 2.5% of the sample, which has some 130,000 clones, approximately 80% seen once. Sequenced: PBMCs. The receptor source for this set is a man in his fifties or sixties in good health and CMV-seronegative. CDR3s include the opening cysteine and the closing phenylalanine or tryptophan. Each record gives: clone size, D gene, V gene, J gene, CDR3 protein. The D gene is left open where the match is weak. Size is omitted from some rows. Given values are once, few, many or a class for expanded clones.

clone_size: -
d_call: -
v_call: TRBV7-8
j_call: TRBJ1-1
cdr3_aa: CASSLAGTGFTEAFF

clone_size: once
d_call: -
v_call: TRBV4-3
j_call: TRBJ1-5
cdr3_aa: CASSQTPQADWGAQHF

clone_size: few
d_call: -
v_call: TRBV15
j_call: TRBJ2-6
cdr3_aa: CATSSLQGRPGANVLTF

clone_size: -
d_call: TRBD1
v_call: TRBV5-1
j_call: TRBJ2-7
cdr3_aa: CASSWTGVEQYF

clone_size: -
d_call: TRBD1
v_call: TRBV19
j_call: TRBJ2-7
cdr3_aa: CASSPGQGGSEQYF

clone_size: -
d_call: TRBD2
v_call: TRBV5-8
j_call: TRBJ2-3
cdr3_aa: CASSLGASGDTDTQYF

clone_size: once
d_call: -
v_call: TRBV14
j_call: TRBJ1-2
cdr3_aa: CASSQGVAGDYGYTF

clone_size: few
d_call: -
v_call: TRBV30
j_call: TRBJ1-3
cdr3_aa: CAWTPGHSSGNTIYF

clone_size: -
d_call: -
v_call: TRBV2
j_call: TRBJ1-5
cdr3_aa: CASRQGHGNQPQHF

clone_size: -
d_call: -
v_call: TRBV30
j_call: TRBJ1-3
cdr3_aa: CAWSTLGNTIYF

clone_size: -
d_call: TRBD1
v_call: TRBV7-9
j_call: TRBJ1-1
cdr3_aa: CASSEQGMNTEAFF

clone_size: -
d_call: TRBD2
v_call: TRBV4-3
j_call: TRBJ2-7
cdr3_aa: CASSQVGGASEQYF

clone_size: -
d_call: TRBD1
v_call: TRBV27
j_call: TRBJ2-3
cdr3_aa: CASSLYRDRVSTDTQYF

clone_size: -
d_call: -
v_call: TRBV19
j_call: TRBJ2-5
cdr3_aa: CASSTRLDLKETQYF

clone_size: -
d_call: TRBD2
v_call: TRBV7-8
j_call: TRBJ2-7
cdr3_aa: CASSSNLAGGSSGEQYF

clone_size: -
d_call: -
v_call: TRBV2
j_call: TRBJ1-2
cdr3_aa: CASNLGGKTDYTF

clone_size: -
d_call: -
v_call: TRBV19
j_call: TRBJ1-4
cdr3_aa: CASSIPVSTTNEKLFF

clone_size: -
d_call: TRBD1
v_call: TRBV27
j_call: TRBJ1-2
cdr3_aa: CASSPRTGVYGYTF

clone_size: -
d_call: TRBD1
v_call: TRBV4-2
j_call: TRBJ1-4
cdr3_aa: CASSTSTGTNEKLFF

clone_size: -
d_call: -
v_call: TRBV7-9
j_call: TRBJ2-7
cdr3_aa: CASSFRDKFYEQYF

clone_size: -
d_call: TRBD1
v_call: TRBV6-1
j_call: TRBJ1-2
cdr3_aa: CASSGTGTGDRYTF

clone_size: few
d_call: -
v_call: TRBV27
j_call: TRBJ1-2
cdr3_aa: CASSNGGYGYTF

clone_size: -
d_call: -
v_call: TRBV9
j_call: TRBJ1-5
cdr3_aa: CASSPYEAGQPQHF

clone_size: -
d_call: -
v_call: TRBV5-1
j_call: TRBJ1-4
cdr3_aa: CASSLGQGREKLFF

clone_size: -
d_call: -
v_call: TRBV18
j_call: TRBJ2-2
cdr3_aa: CASSTRGGELFF

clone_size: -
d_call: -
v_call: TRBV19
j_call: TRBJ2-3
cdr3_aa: CASSIAPPGDTQYF

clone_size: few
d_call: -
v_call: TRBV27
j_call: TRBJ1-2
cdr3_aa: CASSPRQSSGYTF

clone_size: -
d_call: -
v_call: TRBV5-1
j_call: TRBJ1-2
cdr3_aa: CASSLGPGNYGYTF

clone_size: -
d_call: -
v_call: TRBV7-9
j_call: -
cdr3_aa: CASTDYRGGSYEQYF

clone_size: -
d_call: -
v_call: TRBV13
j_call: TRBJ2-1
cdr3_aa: CASSLVFATGTGTGDNEQFF

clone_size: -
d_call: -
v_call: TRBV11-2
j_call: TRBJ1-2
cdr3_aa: CASSLGFGGTSYGYTF

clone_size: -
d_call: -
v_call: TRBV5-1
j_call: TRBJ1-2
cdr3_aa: CASSLSPPGSGYTF

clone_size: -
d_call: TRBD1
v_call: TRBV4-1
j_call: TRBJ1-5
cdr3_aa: CASSQDLRGPRGNQPQHF

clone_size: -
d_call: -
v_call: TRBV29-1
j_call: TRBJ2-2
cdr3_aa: CSVEKGYTGELFF

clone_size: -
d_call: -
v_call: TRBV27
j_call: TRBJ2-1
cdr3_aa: CASSQNAGVEQFF

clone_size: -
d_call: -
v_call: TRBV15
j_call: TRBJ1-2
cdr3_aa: CATSRTGEGYGYTF

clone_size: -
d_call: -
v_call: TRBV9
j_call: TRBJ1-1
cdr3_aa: CASSVVVEQGSRTEAFF

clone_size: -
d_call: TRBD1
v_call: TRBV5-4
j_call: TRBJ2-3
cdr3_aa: CASSTGGQGDTQYF

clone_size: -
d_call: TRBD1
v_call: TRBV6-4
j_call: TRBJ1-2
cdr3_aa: CASSDAGGDRYTF

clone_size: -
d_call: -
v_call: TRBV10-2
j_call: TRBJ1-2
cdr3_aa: CASSVEGGGYTF

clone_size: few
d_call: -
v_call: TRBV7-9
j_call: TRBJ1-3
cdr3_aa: CASSLGGAGNTIYF

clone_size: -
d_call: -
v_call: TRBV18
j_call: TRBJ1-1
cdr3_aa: CASSPNREEVTEAFF

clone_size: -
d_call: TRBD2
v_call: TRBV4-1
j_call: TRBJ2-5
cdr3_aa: CASSSLAGGMETQYF

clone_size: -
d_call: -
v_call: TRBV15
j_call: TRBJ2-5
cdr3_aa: CATTQGGTGTETQYF

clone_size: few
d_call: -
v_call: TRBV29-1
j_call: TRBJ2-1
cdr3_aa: CSVVGSRGWSTYNEQFF

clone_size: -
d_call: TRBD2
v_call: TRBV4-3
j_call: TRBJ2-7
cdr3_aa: CASSQDKRGDYEQYF

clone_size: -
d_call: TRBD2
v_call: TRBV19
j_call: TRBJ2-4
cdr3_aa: CASSSRTSGGPLAKNIQYF

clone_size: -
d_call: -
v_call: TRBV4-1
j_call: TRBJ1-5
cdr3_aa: CASSRTASNQPQHF

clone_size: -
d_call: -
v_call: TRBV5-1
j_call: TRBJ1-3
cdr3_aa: CASSPVNSMSSGNTIYF

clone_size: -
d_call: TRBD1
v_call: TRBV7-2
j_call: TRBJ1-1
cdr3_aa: CASSLQQGGNTEAFF

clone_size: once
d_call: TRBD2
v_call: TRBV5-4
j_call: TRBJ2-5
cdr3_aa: CASSSPTSGNQETQYF

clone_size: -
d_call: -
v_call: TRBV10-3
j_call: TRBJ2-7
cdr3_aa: CAISDTYEQYF

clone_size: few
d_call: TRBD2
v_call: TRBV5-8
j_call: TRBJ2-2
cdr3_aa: CASRLLAPTGELFF

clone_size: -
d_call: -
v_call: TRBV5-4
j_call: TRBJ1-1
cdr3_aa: CASSLKGVNTEAFF

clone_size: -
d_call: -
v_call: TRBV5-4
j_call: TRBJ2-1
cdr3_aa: CASSLVPNEQFF

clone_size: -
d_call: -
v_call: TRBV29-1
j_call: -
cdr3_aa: CSPRGTRPFYEQYF

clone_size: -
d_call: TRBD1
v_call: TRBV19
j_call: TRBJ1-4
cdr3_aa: CASSPGNRGLANEKLFF

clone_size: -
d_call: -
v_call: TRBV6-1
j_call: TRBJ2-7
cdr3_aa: CASRDSSSYEQYF

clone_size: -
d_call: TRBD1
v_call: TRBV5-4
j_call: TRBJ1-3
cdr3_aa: CASSSGTDRSGNTIYF

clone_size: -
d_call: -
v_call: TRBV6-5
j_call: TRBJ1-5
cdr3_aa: CASRIDRSQPQHF